This TCR beta chain came from a study of blood T cell repertoires in COVID-19. The wider study: Some COVID-19 samples were acute and others convalescent; all came from the United States, Italy and Spain. PBMCs, B-cell-depleted T cells, or T cells provided the cDNA or gDNA that made up the material.

Study processing details: Reference gene primer amplification gave estimated nucleated cell counts. Some clones are missing from TCRdb's copy, which holds only in-frame ones; the method was immunoSEQ multiplex PCR. From that table come the V and J calls and clone size; the DNA was used to work out D and trimming. The sample records 100,000 to 120,000 clones, roughly 85% being singletons. There are 17 residues in the CDR3. The J segment lost 1 base and the V segment lost 8 bases, leaving 16 bases of the junction unmatched. CDR1 and CDR2 from the germline V gene are GTSNPN and SVGIG (reference sequence).

Sequencing was done on a sample of peripheral blood. This sequence originates from a woman of 80 years or more with active or convalescent COVID-19. V is TRBV30 and J is TRBJ2-7, with 11 bases identical to TRBD2. This CDR3 reads CAGLVWTSGRLSYEQYF. The CDR3 DNA follows: TGTGCCGGCCTTGTCTGGACTAGCGGGCGACTATCCTACGAGCAGTACTTC.